One and the same sample provided the 6 T cell receptor beta chains below, sequenced in a study of T cell responses to AZD1222 COVID-19 vaccine. Method: immunoSEQ multiplex PCR; TCRdb's copy keeps in-frame clones and lacks some. The profile covers some 120,000 clones, with around 85% appearing a single time and about 4.4% taken by the ten largest. The input for sequencing was peripheral blood, taken 28 days after the second AZD1222 dose. The receptors stem from an adult who received the AZD1222 COVID-19 vaccine.

This rearrangement joins TRBV12-3 or TRBV12-4 to TRBJ2-5, with D perhaps matching TRBD1 or TRBD2 (5 bases each). V lost 8 bases and J 1 base, leaving 11 bases between the germline ends. The CDR3 covers 13 residues. Here the CDR3 DNA reads TGTGCCAGCTTGATGGGGACCCAAGAGACCCAGTACTTC. Amino acid sequence: CASLMGTQETQYF.

The chain uses TRBV6-5 and TRBJ1-2; tentatively, D is TRBD1 (6 bases). CDR1 is MNHEY, CDR2 SVGAGI, per germline. The CDR3 extends over 13 amino acids. V lost 2 bases and J 5 bases, leaving 9 bases between the germline ends. CDR3 DNA sequence: TGTGCCAGCAGTTACCAGGACAGTTATGGCTACACCTTC. Residues: CASSYQDSYGYTF.

The chain joins TRBV7-2 to TRBJ2-1; 8 bases align to TRBD1. CDR1 and CDR2 (germline): SGHTA, FQGNSA. This CDR3 region has 15 residues. The V gene end was trimmed by 1 base and the J gene end by 8 bases; junction bases not matched to a gene: 7. CDR3 region: CASSLGQGQGHEQFF. CDR3 nucleotide sequence: TGTGCCAGCAGCTTAGGACAGGGGCAAGGGCATGAGCAGTTCTTC.

The chain is built from TRBV5-8 and TRBJ2-7; D not certain. Trimming pared 7 bases from V and 9 bases from J, leaving 11 bases between. The CDR3 runs 10 residues. Germline CDR1 and CDR2: SGHTS and YDEGEE. In nucleotides, the CDR3 is TGTGCCAGCCAGCGCGCAGGGCAGTACTTC. This codes for CASQRAGQYF.

This chain uses TRBV7-9 with TRBJ1-2; a possible D gene is TRBD1 (5 bases). The CDR3 loop spans 14 amino acids. V lost 1 base and J lost 4, with 10 bases in between. Germline CDR1 and CDR2: SEHNR and FQNEAQ (reference sequence). This CDR3 is CASSLGPGGYGYTF. CDR3 nucleotide sequence: TGTGCCAGCAGCTTAGGCCCGGGGGGCTATGGCTACACCTTC. Together with reference TRBV7-9 and TRBJ1-2, the CDR3 gives the full variable domain: DTGVSQNPRHKITKRGQNVTFRCDPISEHNRLYWYRQTLGQGPEFLTYFQNEAQLEKSRLLSDRFSAERPKGSFSTLEIQRTEQGDSAMYLCASSLGPGGYGYTFGSGTRLTVV.

This chain uses TRBV29-1 with TRBJ2-7; TRBD1 aligns across 9 bases. This CDR3 region has 14 residues. Germline lookup yields CDR1 SQVTM and CDR2 ANQGSEA. Trimming cost V 7 bases and J 3 bases; bases outside gene matches: 10. Written as DNA, the CDR3 is TGCAGCGCCGAACTCACGGGACAGGGCTACGAGCAGTACTTC. Its protein is CSAELTGQGYEQYF.